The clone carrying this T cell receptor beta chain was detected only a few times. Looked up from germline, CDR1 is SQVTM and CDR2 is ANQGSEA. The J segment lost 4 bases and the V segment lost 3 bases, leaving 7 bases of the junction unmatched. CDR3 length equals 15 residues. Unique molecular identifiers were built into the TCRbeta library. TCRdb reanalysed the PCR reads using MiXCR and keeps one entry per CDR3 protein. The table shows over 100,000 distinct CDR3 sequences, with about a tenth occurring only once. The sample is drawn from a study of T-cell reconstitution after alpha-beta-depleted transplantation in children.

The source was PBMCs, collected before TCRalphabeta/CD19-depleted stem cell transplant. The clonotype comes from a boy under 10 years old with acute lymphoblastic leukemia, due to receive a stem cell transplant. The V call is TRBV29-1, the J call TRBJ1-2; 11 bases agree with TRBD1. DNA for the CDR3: TGCAGCGTTGAGGTTCGGGGACAGGGGGGCTATGGCTACACCTTC. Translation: CSVEVRGQGGYGYTF.